This T cell receptor beta chain was documented in a study of T-cell reconstitution after alpha-beta-depleted transplantation in children. Findings of the study overall: At one year after transplant, newly produced T cells mostly accounted for T-cell counts and diversity. Recipient T cells and thymic progenitors that survived were the source of the high TCRbeta diversity seen at day 60 in some patients.

Preparing the TCRbeta library involved the use of unique molecular identifiers. A single record per CDR3 protein comes from TCRdb applying MiXCR to the PCR reads. The table has roughly 100,000 distinct CDR3 sequences, around 6% seen once. Germline V gene lookup returns CDR1 SGHRS and CDR2 YFSETQ. The CDR3 has 19 amino acids. Trimming removed 0 bases from V and 0 bases from J; junction bases left unmatched: 11. This clonotype was seen repeatedly, ten times or more. The antigen is undetermined. The sequenced sample was PBMCs, mostly from graft donor cells, obtained 60 days after TCRalphabeta/CD19-depleted stem cell transplant. This rearrangement joins TRBV5-1 to TRBJ2-1; 8 bases align to TRBD2. This clonotype was obtained from a female patient aged 2 to 10 who had a stem cell transplant for Fanconi anemia, so the T cells may come from the graft donor. The CDR3 loop is CASSLAGGGFSSSYNEQFF. The CDR3 nucleotides read TGCGCCAGCAGCTTGGCCGGCGGGGGGTTTTCAAGCTCCTACAATGAGCAGTTCTTC.